This note documents a single T cell receptor (beta chain) sequence. No antigen is known for it. This entry belongs to a study of shared clonotypes between healthy human individuals. Each sample came from a Caucasian adult donor living in Nashville, Tennessee. Broader study findings: The donor pool, a small one, limited the genetic and exposure-history diversity represented.

Measured with immunoSEQ multiplex PCR; TCRdb has only the in-frame clones, and not every one. The sample yields hundreds of thousands of clones, about three quarters seen once. The source of this sequence is a woman aged 25 to 39 in good health. Sequencing was carried out using memory CD4+ T cells sorted from blood. Subset defined: CD45RA-negative fraction.

DNA for the CDR3: TGTGCCAGTACCCTTAGACTAGCGGGGAACACCGGGGAGCTGTTTTTT. This translates into CASTLRLAGNTGELFF. This chain connects TRBV19 to TRBJ2-2; 10 bases fit TRBD2. This CDR3 region has 16 residues. Losses at the gene ends were 7 bases for V and 1 base for J; bases not matched to a gene: 6. Germline values: CDR1 LNHDA, CDR2 SQIVND (reference sequence). The full variable domain, its missing parts supplied by reference TRBV19 and TRBJ2-2, is DGGITQSPKYLFRKEGQNVTLSCEQNLNHDAMYWYRQDPGQGLRLIYYSQIVNDFQKGDIAEGYSVSREKKESFPLTVTSAQKNPTAFYLCASTLRLAGNTGELFFGEGSRLTVL.